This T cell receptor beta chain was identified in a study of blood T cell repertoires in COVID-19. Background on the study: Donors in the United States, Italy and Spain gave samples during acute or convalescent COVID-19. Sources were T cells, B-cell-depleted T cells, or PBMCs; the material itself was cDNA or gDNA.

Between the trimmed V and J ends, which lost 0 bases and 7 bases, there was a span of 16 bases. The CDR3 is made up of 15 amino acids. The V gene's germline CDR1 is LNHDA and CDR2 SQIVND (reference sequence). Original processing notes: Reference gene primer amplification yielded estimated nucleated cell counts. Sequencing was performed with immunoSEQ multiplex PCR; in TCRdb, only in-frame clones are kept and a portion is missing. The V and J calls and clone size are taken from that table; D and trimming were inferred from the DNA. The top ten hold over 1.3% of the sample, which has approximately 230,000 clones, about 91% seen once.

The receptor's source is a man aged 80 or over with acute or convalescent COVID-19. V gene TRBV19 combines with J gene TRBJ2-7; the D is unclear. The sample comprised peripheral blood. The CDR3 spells CASSIDPYPPGEQYF. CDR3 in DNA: TGTGCCAGTAGTATAGATCCCTACCCACCGGGTGAGCAGTACTTC.